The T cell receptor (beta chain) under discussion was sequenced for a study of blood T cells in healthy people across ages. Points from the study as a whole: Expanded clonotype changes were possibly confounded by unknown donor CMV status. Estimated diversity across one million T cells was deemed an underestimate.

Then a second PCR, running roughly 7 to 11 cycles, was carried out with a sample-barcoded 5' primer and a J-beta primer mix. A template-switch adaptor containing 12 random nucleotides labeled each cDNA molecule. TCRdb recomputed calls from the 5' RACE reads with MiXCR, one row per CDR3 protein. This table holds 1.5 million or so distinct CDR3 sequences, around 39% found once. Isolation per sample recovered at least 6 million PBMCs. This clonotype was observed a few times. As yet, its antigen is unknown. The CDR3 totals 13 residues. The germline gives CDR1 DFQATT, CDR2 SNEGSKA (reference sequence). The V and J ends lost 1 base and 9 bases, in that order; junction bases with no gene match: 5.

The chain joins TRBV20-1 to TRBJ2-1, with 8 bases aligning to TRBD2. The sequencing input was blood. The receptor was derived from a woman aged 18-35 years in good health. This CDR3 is CSARAGSGGEQFF. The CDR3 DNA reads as TGCAGTGCTAGAGCCGGGAGCGGGGGTGAGCAGTTCTTC.